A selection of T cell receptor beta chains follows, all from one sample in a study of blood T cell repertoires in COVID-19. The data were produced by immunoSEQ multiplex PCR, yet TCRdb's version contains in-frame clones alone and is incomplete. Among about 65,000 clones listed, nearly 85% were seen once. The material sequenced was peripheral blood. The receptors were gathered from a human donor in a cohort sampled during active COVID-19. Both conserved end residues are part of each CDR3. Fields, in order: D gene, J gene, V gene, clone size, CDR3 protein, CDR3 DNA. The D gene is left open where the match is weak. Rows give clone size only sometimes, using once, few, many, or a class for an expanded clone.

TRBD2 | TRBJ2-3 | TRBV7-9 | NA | CASSLGLPSGVTDTQYF | TGTGCCAGCAGCTTAGGGCTTCCTAGCGGGGTTACAGATACGCAGTATTTT
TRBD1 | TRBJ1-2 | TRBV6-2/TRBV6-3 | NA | CASSYSFSGTGFYGYTF | TGTGCCAGCAGTTACTCATTCTCCGGGACAGGTTTCTATGGCTACACCTTC
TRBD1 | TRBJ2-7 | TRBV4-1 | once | CASSQDSGTGPHF | TGCGCCAGCAGCCAAGATTCGGGGACAGGACCTCATTTC
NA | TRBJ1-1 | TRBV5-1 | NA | CASSARGANTEAFF | TGCGCCAGCAGCGCCCGGGGGGCGAACACTGAAGCTTTCTTT
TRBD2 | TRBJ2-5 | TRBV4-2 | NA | CASSSGGYYQETQYF | TGTGCCAGCAGCAGCGGGGGTTACTACCAAGAGACCCAGTACTTC
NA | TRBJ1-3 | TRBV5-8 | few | CASSLVQAGNTIYF | TGTGCCAGCAGCTTGGTACAGGCTGGAAACACCATATATTTT
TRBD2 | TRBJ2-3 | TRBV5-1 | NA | CASSLVASGGRPRFEDTQYF | TGCGCCAGCAGCTTGGTTGCTAGCGGGGGCCGACCTAGGTTTGAGGATACGCAGTATTTT
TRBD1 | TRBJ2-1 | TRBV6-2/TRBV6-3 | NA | CASSDRDRGLNEQFF | TGTGCCAGCAGCGACCGGGACAGGGGGCTCAATGAGCAGTTCTTC
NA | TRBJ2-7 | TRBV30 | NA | CAWSLGRPDEQYF | TGTGCCTGGAGTTTGGGGCGCCCGGACGAGCAGTACTTC
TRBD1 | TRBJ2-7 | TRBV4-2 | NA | CASSQAGTGGPSAMEQYF | TGTGCCAGCAGCCAAGCCGGGACAGGGGGCCCCTCGGCGATGGAGCAGTACTTC
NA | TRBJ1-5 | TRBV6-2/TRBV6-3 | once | CASSTGQAQPQHF | TGTGCCAGCAGTACCGGACAAGCTCAGCCCCAGCATTTT
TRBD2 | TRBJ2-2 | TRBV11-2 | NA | CASSSLWSGGTGELFF | TGTGCCAGCAGCAGCCTTTGGAGCGGGGGCACCGGGGAGCTGTTTTTT
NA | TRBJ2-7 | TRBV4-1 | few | CASSQGLGVSYEQYF | TGCGCCAGCAGCCAAGGACTTGGAGTGTCCTACGAGCAGTACTTC
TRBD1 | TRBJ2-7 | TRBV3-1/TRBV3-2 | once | CASSEIEGAGREQYF | TGTGCCAGCAGCGAAATAGAGGGGGCAGGCAGGGAGCAGTACTTC
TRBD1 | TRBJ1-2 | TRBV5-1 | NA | CASSPQGEYFYGYTF | TGCGCCAGCAGCCCACAGGGGGAATACTTCTATGGCTACACCTTC
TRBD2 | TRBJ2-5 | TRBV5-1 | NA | CASSSTGTSGGTQETQYF | TGCGCCAGCAGCTCGACCGGGACTAGCGGGGGGACCCAAGAGACCCAGTACTTC
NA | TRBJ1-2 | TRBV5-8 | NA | CASSSTTGVNYGYTF | TGTGCCAGCAGCTCCACGACAGGAGTTAACTATGGCTACACCTTC
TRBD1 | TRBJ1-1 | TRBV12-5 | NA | CASGLDRTSGGKGEAFF | TGTGCTAGTGGTTTGGATCGTACTTCAGGGGGTAAAGGTGAAGCTTTCTTT
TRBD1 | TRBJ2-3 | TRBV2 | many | CASSRDRDPTDTQYF | TGTGCCAGCAGTCGCGACAGGGACCCCACAGATACGCAGTATTTT
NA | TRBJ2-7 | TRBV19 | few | CASRSGPGDTYEQYF | TGTGCCAGCCGCTCCGGGCCAGGGGATACCTACGAGCAGTACTTC
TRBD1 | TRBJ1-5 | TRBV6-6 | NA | CASSPSRTGGSNQPQHF | TGTGCCAGCAGTCCATCTAGGACAGGGGGAAGCAATCAGCCCCAGCATTTT
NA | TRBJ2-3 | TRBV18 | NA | CASSSLALSTDTQYF | TGTGCCAGCTCATCGCTGGCCCTTAGCACAGATACGCAGTATTTT
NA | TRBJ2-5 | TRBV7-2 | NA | CASSYRAETQYF | TGTGCCAGCAGTTACAGGGCAGAGACCCAGTACTTC
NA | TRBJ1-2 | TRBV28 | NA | CASTTPIGGRYGYTF | TGTGCCAGCACCACCCCAATCGGGGGTAGGTATGGCTACACCTTC
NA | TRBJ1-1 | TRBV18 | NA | CASSPGTDTEAFF | TGTGCCAGCTCACCAGGGACTGACACTGAAGCTTTCTTT
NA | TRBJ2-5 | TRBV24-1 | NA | CAVSGDSQETQYF | TGTGCCGTTTCCGGAGACAGCCAAGAGACCCAGTACTTC
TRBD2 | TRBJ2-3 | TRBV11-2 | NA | CASSPQTSVTDTQYF | TGTGCCAGCAGCCCGCAGACTAGCGTCACAGATACGCAGTATTTT
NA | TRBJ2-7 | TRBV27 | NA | CASSPRPGQFPSYEQYF | TGTGCCAGCAGTCCCCGACCCGGACAGTTCCCCTCCTACGAGCAGTACTTC
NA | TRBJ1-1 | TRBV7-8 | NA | CASSRTDLNTEAFF | TGTGCCAGCAGCCGGACTGATTTGAACACTGAAGCTTTCTTT
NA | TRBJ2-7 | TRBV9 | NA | CASSVDPDPSYEQYF | TGTGCCAGCAGCGTAGACCCAGATCCCTCCTACGAGCAGTACTTC
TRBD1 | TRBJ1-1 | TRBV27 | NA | CASSQYRGNTEAFF | TGTGCCAGCAGTCAATACAGGGGTAACACTGAAGCTTTCTTT
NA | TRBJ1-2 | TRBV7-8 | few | CASSTRDKNYGYTF | TGTGCCAGCAGCACTCGAGATAAGAACTATGGCTACACCTTC
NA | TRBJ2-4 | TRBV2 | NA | CASKPGKSLGAKNIQYF | TGTGCCAGCAAGCCGGGAAAGTCGTTGGGAGCCAAAAACATTCAGTACTTC
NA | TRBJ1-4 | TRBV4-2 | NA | CASSPAAGINEKLFF | TGTGCCAGCAGCCCAGCCGCAGGTATTAATGAAAAACTGTTTTTT
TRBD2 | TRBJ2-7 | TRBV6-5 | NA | CASSNGGGRDEQYF | TGTGCCAGCAGCAACGGGGGGGGCAGAGACGAGCAGTACTTC
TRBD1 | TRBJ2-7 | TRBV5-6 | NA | CASSSSRTRDRPSYEQYF | TGTGCCAGCAGCTCCTCCCGAACCCGGGACAGACCGTCTTACGAGCAGTACTTC
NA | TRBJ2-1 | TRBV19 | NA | CASRRGGTNEQFF | TGTGCCAGTAGGAGAGGTGGCACCAATGAGCAGTTCTTC
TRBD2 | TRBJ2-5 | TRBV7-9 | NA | CASSLLAGGQETQYF | TGTGCCAGCAGCTTACTAGCGGGGGGGCAAGAGACCCAGTACTTC
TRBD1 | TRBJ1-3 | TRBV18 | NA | CASSPPDRPGQGRNTIYF | TGTGCCAGCTCACCACCTGACCGGCCGGGACAGGGTCGAAACACCATATATTTT
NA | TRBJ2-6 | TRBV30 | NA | CAWRGGSGANVLTF | TGTGCCTGGAGAGGGGGCTCTGGGGCCAACGTCCTGACTTTC
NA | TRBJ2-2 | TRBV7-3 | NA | CASSPRTGELFF | TGTGCCAGCAGCCCCCGGACCGGGGAGCTGTTTTTT
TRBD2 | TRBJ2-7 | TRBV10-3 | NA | CAISGGGEQYF | TGTGCCATCAGTGGGGGGGGCGAGCAGTACTTC
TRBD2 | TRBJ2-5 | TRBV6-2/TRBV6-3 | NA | CASSYPESPSGAQETQYF | TGTGCCAGCAGTTACCCCGAATCCCCTAGCGGGGCCCAAGAGACCCAGTACTTC
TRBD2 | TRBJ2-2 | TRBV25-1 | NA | CASSPWTSGGELFF | TGTGCCAGCAGTCCTTGGACTAGCGGGGGGGAGCTGTTTTTT
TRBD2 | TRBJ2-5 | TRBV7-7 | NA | CASSPMGSGGAGETQYF | TGTGCCAGCAGCCCAATGGGTAGCGGGGGGGCCGGGGAGACCCAGTACTTC
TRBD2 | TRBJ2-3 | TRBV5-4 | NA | CASSSSGGLADTQYF | TGTGCCAGCAGCTCTAGCGGGGGATTGGCAGATACGCAGTATTTT
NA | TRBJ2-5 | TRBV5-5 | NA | CASSFSAQREETQYF | TGTGCCAGCAGCTTTAGCGCGCAGCGGGAAGAGACCCAGTACTTC
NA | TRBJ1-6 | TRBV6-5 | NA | CASSDGQQANSPLHF | TGTGCCAGCAGCGACGGACAGCAAGCTAATTCACCCCTCCACTTT
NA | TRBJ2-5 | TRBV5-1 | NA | CASSLASEETQYF | TGCGCCAGCAGCTTGGCTTCAGAAGAGACCCAGTACTTC
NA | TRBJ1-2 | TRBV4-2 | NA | CASSQEGTGNVYGYTF | TGTGCCAGCAGCCAAGAAGGAACAGGGAACGTCTATGGCTACACCTTC
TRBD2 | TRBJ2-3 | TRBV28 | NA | CASSLASGATDTQYF | TGTGCCAGCAGTTTAGCTAGCGGGGCCACAGATACGCAGTATTTT
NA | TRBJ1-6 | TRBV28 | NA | CASTGAGAENSPLHF | TGTGCCAGCACTGGGGCGGGGGCTGAGAATTCACCCCTCCACTTT
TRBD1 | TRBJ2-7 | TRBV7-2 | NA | CASSSDRGPSREQYF | TGTGCCAGCAGCTCCGACAGGGGGCCTTCGAGGGAGCAGTACTTC
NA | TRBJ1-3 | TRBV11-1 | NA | CASSHEGLPGNTIYF | TGTGCCAGCAGCCACGAGGGTCTCCCTGGAAACACCATATATTTT